This T cell receptor (beta chain) was sequenced in a study of post-analysis software for immune sequencing data. Whole-study results and caveats: The study found significantly lower normalized Chao1 diversity in multiple sclerosis patients than in controls. When patients were compared with controls, 4 or 5 TRBV segments were more frequent, TRBV5-6, TRBV5-1 and TRBV20-1 among them.

The V and J ends lost 5 bases and 4 bases, in that order; junction bases with no gene match: 16. CDR3 length equals 17 residues. The germline V gene encodes CDR1 SGHAT and CDR2 FQNNGV. The table lists this clonotype with a few counts. Its antigen is as yet unknown. Libraries were made from TCR beta cDNA, and they carried unique molecular identifiers. Roughly 0.5 million cDNA molecules were obtained from around 1 to 10 million T cells. TCRdb independently ran MiXCR on the PCR reads; one entry per CDR3 protein. The sample contains hundreds of thousands of distinct CDR3 sequences, under 55% of which appear only once.

This clonotype was obtained from a girl between 10 and 17 years old with multiple sclerosis. This sequence joins TRBV11-2 and TRBJ2-5, with 7 bases matching TRBD2. The sample was blood. CDR3 amino acids: CASSPNHGGSTGETQYF. DNA for the CDR3: TGTGCCAGCAGCCCCAACCACGGCGGGAGTACGGGAGAGACCCAGTACTTC.